A single sample gave rise to the 19 T cell receptor beta chains below, sequenced in a study of blood T cell repertoires in COVID-19. Clones were read by immunoSEQ multiplex PCR, and TCRdb kept only the in-frame ones, dropping some. The table includes about 170,000 clones, about four fifths detected once. Sequences were obtained from peripheral blood. The source is a human donor with acute or convalescent COVID-19. The donor label of this sample is uncertain.

The genes are TRBV7-9 and TRBJ1-6, with D possibly TRBD1 on 6 matching bases. The CDR3 runs 14 residues. Germline loops: CDR1 SEHNR, CDR2 FQNEAQ (reference sequence). V lost 6 bases, J lost 7 bases, and 13 bases lay in between. The CDR3 here is CASRAGTGNSPLHF. CDR3 in DNA: TGTGCCAGCAGGGCGGGTACAGGGAATTCACCCCTCCACTTT.

This sequence joins TRBV25-1 and TRBJ1-6; D call uncertain. Germline V gene sequence: CDR1 MGHDK, CDR2 SYGVNS. V was pared by 1 base and J by 0 bases, with 7 bases between. The CDR3 spans 16 residues. The CDR3, as DNA: TGTGCCAGCAGTGAATCCGGGATCTCCTATAATTCACCCCTCCACTTT. Its translation: CASSESGISYNSPLHF. The whole variable domain, remainder taken from reference TRBV25-1 and TRBJ1-6, is EADIYQTPRYLVIGTGKKITLECSQTMGHDKMYWYQQDPGMELHLIHYSYGVNSTEKGDLSSESTVSRIRTEHFPLTLESARPSHTSQYLCASSESGISYNSPLHFGNGTRLTVT.

CDR3 in DNA: TGTGCCAGCCACGCCGCGGGGGGAGGAGCCCAGTACTTC. Its translation: CASHAAGGGAQYF. The rearrangement uses TRBV6-5 and TRBJ2-5, with 8 bases aligning to TRBD2. The CDR3 length is 13 residues. Germline V gene data show CDR1 as MNHEY and CDR2 as SVGAGI. Trimming cost V 8 bases and J 9 bases; bases outside gene matches: 11.

The chain carries TRBV29-1 and TRBJ1-1, with D possibly being TRBD1 (5 bases). V was trimmed by 7 bases and J by 1 base, leaving 13 bases between them. The length of the CDR3 is 13 residues. Germline loops: CDR1 SQVTM, CDR2 ANQGSEA. CDR3 nucleotides: TGCAGCGGGACCAGGGCATCGAACACTGAAGCTTTCTTT. Translating gives CSGTRASNTEAFF.

In the case of this clone: Other DNA sequences in the same sample also yield this CDR3. The chain combines TRBV5-1 with TRBJ1-5, with 7 bases matching TRBD1. With 0 bases clipped from V and 2 bases from J, the junction kept 2 bases outside the gene matches. The germline gives CDR1 SGHRS, CDR2 YFSETQ. This CDR3 has 15 residues. The CDR3: CASSLGTGGNQPQHF. The DNA of the CDR3 is TGCGCCAGCAGCTTGGGTACAGGGGGCAATCAGCCCCAGCATTTT.

CDR3 region: CASSQKARLYF. The CDR3 DNA follows: TGTGCCAGCAGCCAAAAGGCGAGACTGTACTTC. The V gene is TRBV3-1 (or the pseudogene TRBV3-2), the J gene TRBJ2-7, with no clear D. This CDR3 contains 11 residues. V dropped 2 bases and J dropped 12 bases, with 11 bases sitting between them. Per germline, CDR1 LGHDT and CDR2 YNNKEL (reference sequence).

V is TRBV19 and J is TRBJ1-4; D not resolved. V was pared by 3 bases and J by 2 bases, with 7 bases between. The CDR3 runs 14 residues. The germline CDR1 and CDR2 sequences are LNHDA and SQIVND (reference sequence). CDR3 residues: CASSMAATNEKLFF. CDR3 in DNA: TGTGCCAGTAGTATGGCGGCGACTAATGAAAAACTGTTTTTT.

Only one count was recorded for this clone. The CDR3 is CASSSLPGQNPRVETQYF. CDR3 nucleotides: TGTGCCAGCAGCTCCTTACCGGGACAGAACCCGCGGGTGGAGACCCAGTACTTC. The chain has TRBV28 and TRBJ2-5; 7 nucleotides match TRBD1. Germline CDR1 and CDR2: MDHEN and SYDVKM. Germline trimming cut 6 bases from V and 5 bases from J; bases unmatched to any gene: 21. There are 18 residues in the CDR3.

This rearrangement joins TRBV5-4 to TRBJ1-2; 10 nucleotides align to TRBD1. Germline trimming cut 4 bases from V and 8 bases from J; bases unmatched to any gene: 11. The CDR3 spans 15 residues. Germline values: CDR1 SGHNT, CDR2 YYREEE (reference sequence). DNA of the CDR3: TGTGCCAGCAGCCAACCGGGACAGGGGACTGCCGGCTACACCTTC. Protein sequence: CASSQPGQGTAGYTF.

V is TRBV4-1 and J is TRBJ1-1, with TRBD1 as a possible D gene (5 bases). Looked up from germline, CDR1 is MGHRA and CDR2 is YSYEKL. The CDR3 length is 15 residues. V was cut by 6 bases and J by 5 bases, with 19 bases left in between. The CDR3 reads CASRVAGRTWTEAFF. The CDR3 DNA reads TGCGCCAGCAGGGTGGCAGGGCGGACCTGGACTGAAGCTTTCTTT.

This chain joins TRBV19 and TRBJ2-2; TRBD1 matches 8 bases. The CDR3 is made up of 16 amino acids. J was trimmed by 7 bases and V by 5 bases; bases with no gene match: 12. Per the germline V gene, CDR1 is LNHDA and CDR2 is SQIVND (reference sequence). CDR3 nucleotides: TGTGCCAGTAGTCTGTCTGCGGGACAGGCTGGCGGGGAGCTGTTTTTT. Translation gives CASSLSAGQAGGELFF.

This chain links TRBV2 with TRBJ1-6; D may be TRBD1 (5 bases). The germline V gene has CDR1 SNHLY and CDR2 FYNNEI. The V end was cut by 3 bases, the J end by 8 bases, with 11 bases between. CDR3 size: 14 residues. The CDR3 DNA is TGTGCCAGCAGTGAGGCAGGGCCTTATTCACCCCTCCACTTT. This gives the protein CASSEAGPYSPLHF.

The rearrangement links TRBV25-1 to TRBJ1-3; D unclear. V lost 8 bases and J lost 1, with 6 bases in between. This CDR3 is 12 amino acids long. Per the germline V gene, CDR1 is MGHDK and CDR2 is SYGVNS. The CDR3 DNA follows: TGTGCCAGCCGGGGATCTGGAAACACCATATATTTT. Translated, it gives CASRGSGNTIYF.

V and J are TRBV15 and TRBJ2-1; D possibly corresponds to TRBD2 (7 bases). Trimming removed 0 bases at V and 3 bases at J, with 15 bases between. Germline CDR1 LNHNV, CDR2 YYDKDF (reference sequence). This CDR3 has 17 residues. CDR3: CATSRDTRGAGYNEQFF. CDR3 nucleotide sequence: TGTGCCACCAGCAGAGACACTCGGGGGGCCGGCTACAATGAGCAGTTCTTC.

A single count supports this clone. The rearrangement joins TRBV2 to TRBJ1-1, with D unclear. Per germline, CDR1 SNHLY and CDR2 FYNNEI. Trimming pared 2 bases from V and 6 bases from J, leaving 13 bases between. The CDR3 totals 14 residues. Here the CDR3 DNA reads TGTGCCAGCAGTGAACTCGGAGGGCTGGCTGAAGCTTTCTTT. It encodes CASSELGGLAEAFF. Variable domain in full (rest from reference TRBV2 and TRBJ1-1): EPEVTQTPSHQVTQMGQEVILRCVPISNHLYFYWYRQILGQKVEFLVSFYNNEISEKSEIFDDQFSVERPDGSNFTLKIRSTKLEDSAMYFCASSELGGLAEAFFGQGTRLTVV.

The chain carries TRBV4-1 and TRBJ2-4; D ambiguous. CDR1 is MGHRA, CDR2 YSYEKL, per germline. CDR3 length: 14 amino acids. Trimming stripped 0 bases from V and 0 bases from J, with 3 bases between. The CDR3 DNA is TGCGCCAGCAGCCAAGATAAAGCCAAAAACATTCAGTACTTC. Its translation: CASSQDKAKNIQYF.

This chain joins TRBV5-1 and TRBJ1-1; 7 nucleotides line up with TRBD1. Germline values: CDR1 SGHRS, CDR2 YFSETQ. With 1 base clipped from V and 5 bases from J, the junction kept 2 bases outside the gene matches. This CDR3 contains 13 residues. CDR3 region: CASSLLQGTEAFF. CDR3 DNA sequence: TGCGCCAGCAGCTTGCTACAGGGGACTGAAGCTTTCTTT.

This rearrangement joins TRBV3-1 (or the pseudogene TRBV3-2) to TRBJ2-7; 8 positions agree with TRBD1. The length of the CDR3 is 15 residues. Germline values: CDR1 LGHDT, CDR2 YNNKEL (reference sequence). J lost 0 bases, V lost 1 base, and 2 bases had no gene match. In DNA, the CDR3 is TGTGCCAGCAGCCAAGCCGGGACAGGCTCCTACGAGCAGTACTTC. The encoded protein is CASSQAGTGSYEQYF.

The chain has TRBV20-1 and TRBJ2-3; D is undetermined. The germline V and J ends were trimmed by 3 bases and 3 bases, with 4 bases remaining between them. This CDR3 contains 11 residues. Germline CDR1 reads DFQATT; CDR2 reads SNEGSKA (reference sequence). CDR3 protein: CSARRTDTQYF. The CDR3 coding sequence is TGCAGTGCTAGGCGGACAGATACGCAGTATTTT.